A selection of T cell receptor beta chains follows, all from one sample in a study of T cells in pancreatic ductal adenocarcinoma. The repertoire was sequenced with immunoSEQ multiplex PCR; TCRdb's copy has only in-frame clones and lacks some. The sample includes over 90,000 clones, roughly 96% of them seen just once. Material for sequencing was PBMCs. Receptors were obtained from a human donor with pancreatic ductal adenocarcinoma. CDR3s include the opening cysteine and the closing phenylalanine or tryptophan. The D gene is left open where the match is weak. Only part of the rows carry a size: once, few, many, or a class if the clone is expanded.

clone_size j_call d_call v_call cdr3_nt cdr3_aa
NA TRBJ2-3 NA TRBV2 TGTGCCAGCAGTGAACAAGCGGCAGATACGCAGTATTTT CASSEQAADTQYF
NA TRBJ2-3 NA TRBV27 TGTGCCAGCGTAAATACGCAGTATTTT CASVNTQYF
NA TRBJ2-4 TRBD2 TRBV4-1 TGCGCCAGCAGCCAACCCGGGGGGAAAAACATTCAGTACTTC CASSQPGGKNIQYF
NA TRBJ2-1 NA TRBV9 TGTGCCAGCAGCGTAGCAGGGATCAATGAGCAGTTCTTC CASSVAGINEQFF
NA TRBJ2-2 NA TRBV18 TGTGCCAGCTCACCACCAAACCCCGGGACACGCACCTCGGAGCTGTTTTTT CASSPPNPGTRTSELFF
NA TRBJ2-7 NA TRBV28 TGTGCCAGCAGTATACTGTCCTACGAGCAGTACTTC CASSILSYEQYF
once TRBJ2-7 NA TRBV30 TGTGCCTCCCCCCTAGGGGCCGCCTACGAGCAGTACTTC CASPLGAAYEQYF
once TRBJ2-7 NA TRBV5-4 TGTGCCAGCATGGGTGGCCCGGGAGCCTACGAGCAGTACTTC CASMGGPGAYEQYF
NA TRBJ2-7 NA TRBV11-2 TGTGCCAGCAGCTTAGTATACGAGCAGTACTTC CASSLVYEQYF
NA TRBJ2-7 TRBD1 TRBV15 TGTGCCACCAGCAGGGACAGGGCGTCCTACGAGCAGTACTTC CATSRDRASYEQYF
NA TRBJ2-7 NA TRBV30 TGTGCCTGGAGTCCCAGTGTGTGGGAGAATCAGCAGTACTTC CAWSPSVWENQQYF
NA TRBJ2-7 TRBD1 TRBV5-1 TGCGCCAGCAGCTTCAGGGGGAATTCCTACGAGCAGTACTTC CASSFRGNSYEQYF
NA TRBJ2-5 NA TRBV29-1 TGCAGCGTTCTGCGGGACGGTGAGACCCAGTACTTC CSVLRDGETQYF
NA TRBJ2-4 NA TRBV4-2 TGTGCCAGCAGCCAAGTTATAGGGGGGGGGAACATTCAGTACTTC CASSQVIGGGNIQYF
NA TRBJ2-2 NA TRBV6-5 TGTGCCAGCAGTTACGTCGGGGCCGGGGAGCTGTTTTTT CASSYVGAGELFF
NA TRBJ1-5 TRBD1 TRBV28 TGTGCCAGCAGTCCCTTTCAGGGGGGCCGGGGAGGCAATCAGCCCCAGCATTTT CASSPFQGGRGGNQPQHF
NA TRBJ2-7 TRBD2 TRBV7-2 TGTGCCAGCAGACTAGCGGGAGGGCCCTCCTACGAGCAGTACTTC CASRLAGGPSYEQYF
NA TRBJ2-7 TRBD2 TRBV4-1 TGCGCCAGCAGCCAACTCACGGGAGGTGCTTACGAGCAGTACTTC CASSQLTGGAYEQYF
NA TRBJ2-6 TRBD1 TRBV28 TGTGCCAGCAGCCCCGGACAGGCTGGGGCCAACGTCCTGACTTTC CASSPGQAGANVLTF
NA TRBJ1-3 TRBD1 TRBV4-3 TGCGCCAGCAGACAAGGGACAGGGGGAAACACCATATATTTT CASRQGTGGNTIYF
NA TRBJ2-4 TRBD2 TRBV28 TGTGCCAGCAGTTCGGGGGGGCCTAAGTCGGACTTC CASSSGGPKSDF
NA TRBJ2-1 TRBD2 TRBV7-6 TGTGCCAGCAGCTTAGTTGGGACTAGCGGGTACAATGAGCAGTTCTTC CASSLVGTSGYNEQFF
NA TRBJ2-7 TRBD1 TRBV2 TGTGCCAGCAGTGAGGGACAGGACTACGAGCAGTACTTC CASSEGQDYEQYF
NA TRBJ2-7 NA TRBV18 TGTGCCAGCTCACTGGGCAGCAACTACGAGCAGTACTTC CASSLGSNYEQYF
NA TRBJ2-3 TRBD1 TRBV10-3 TGTGCCATCAGGCCCCCGGGACAGGGGTACACGCAGTATTTT CAIRPPGQGYTQYF
NA TRBJ1-4 NA TRBV6-1 TGTGCCAGCAGTTGGGGGGGGGCAACTAATGAAAAACTGTTTTTT CASSWGGATNEKLFF
NA TRBJ2-7 NA TRBV7-2 TGTGCCAGCACCTTTGAGTACGAGCAGTACTTC CASTFEYEQYF
NA TRBJ2-7 TRBD1 TRBV10-3 TGTGCCATCAGGGGCACCGGGACAGGGTCCTACGAGCAGTACTTC CAIRGTGTGSYEQYF